This T cell receptor beta chain emerged from a study of blood T cell repertoires in COVID-19. Study overall: Sources were T cells, B-cell-depleted T cells, or PBMCs; the material itself was cDNA or gDNA.

Generated by immunoSEQ multiplex PCR, the TCRdb table keeps only in-frame clones and is missing some. The sample contains about 360,000 clones, around nine tenths of which appear only once. The V end was cut by 1 base, the J end by 9 bases, with 13 bases between. The CDR3 runs to 15 residues. CDR1 is LNHNV, CDR2 YYDKDF, per germline (reference sequence). Sequenced sample: peripheral blood. This sequence originates from a human donor in a cohort sampled during active COVID-19. The rearrangement links TRBV15 to TRBJ1-6; D gene ambiguous. The DNA for the CDR3 is TGTGCCACCAGCAGAGTTGGAGAGGGTGGTTCACCCCTCCACTTT. This sequence encodes CATSRVGEGGSPLHF. Using reference TRBV15 and TRBJ1-6 for the parts outside the CDR3, the full variable domain is DAMVIQNPRYQVTQFGKPVTLSCSQTLNHNVMYWYQQKSSQAPKLLFHYYDKDFNNEADTPDNFQSRRPNTSFCFLDIRSPGLGDTAMYLCATSRVGEGGSPLHFGNGTRLTVT.